This T cell receptor beta chain stems from a study of tumor and adjacent non-tumor tissue in lung cancer. Study results and caveats: Tumor repertoires had a smaller top 100 clone share than normal lung. Compared with tumor, normal lung showed significantly lower TCR diversity.

The template was RNA from unsorted bulk tissue. To note about this clonotype: What it binds is not known. One end of the junction is discordant with germline, which a read error may explain.

The library came from three nested PCR rounds adapted from ARM-PCR protocols. TCRdb called the multiplex PCR reads again in MiXCR, with one record for every CDR3 protein. Of 100,000 to 120,000 distinct CDR3 sequences in the sample, roughly 84% were seen once. The CDR3 consists of 15 residues. Sequencing used lung tumor tissue. The receptor comes from an older man with non-small cell lung cancer. The rearrangement joins TRBV12-3 or TRBV12-4 to TRBJ1-2, with 7 bases aligning to TRBD1. The CDR3 DNA is TGTGACAGCAGCTTATTGACAGGGTTTGTCTATGGCTACACCTTC. Translated, it gives CDSSLLTGFVYGYTF.